Listed below are T cell receptor beta chains from one sample, sequenced in a study of T-cell memory formation after mild COVID-19. MiXCR was run by TCRdb on the 5' RACE reads, yielding one entry per CDR3 protein. The data hold some 250,000 distinct CDR3 sequences, with 8% to 9.5% observed a single time. The sequencing input was PBMCs or a T cell subset sorted from them (not recorded which). These receptors were taken from a man between 18 and 29 years old who had mild COVID-19 (a few samples of this study predate the infection). Cell type and time point are not known. Both conserved end residues are part of each CDR3. Each record gives: D gene, J gene, V gene, CDR3 length, clone size, CDR3 DNA, CDR3 protein. A D gene is named only where the DNA matches it firmly. For some rows the clone size is stated as once, few or many, or as a class when expanded; others skip it.

D: -
J: TRBJ2-7
V: TRBV7-2
length: 14
size: -
DNA: TGTGCCAGCAGCTTAGTGGCCAGCTCCTACGAGCAGTACTTC
CDR3: CASSLVASSYEQYF

D: -
J: TRBJ2-1
V: TRBV5-1
length: 15
size: -
DNA: TGCGCCAGCAGCTTGGGGGTCGGGGGACGCGATGAGCAGTTCTTC
CDR3: CASSLGVGGRDEQFF

D: -
J: TRBJ1-1
V: TRBV12-3/TRBV12-4
length: 12
size: -
DNA: TGTGCCAGCACCGGTGATGGGGCTGAAGCTTTCTTT
CDR3: CASTGDGAEAFF

D: -
J: TRBJ2-3
V: TRBV9
length: 15
size: many
DNA: TGTGCCAGCAGCGTAGGGGCTAGCGAGTCAGATACGCAGTATTTT
CDR3: CASSVGASESDTQYF

D: -
J: TRBJ1-1
V: TRBV7-2
length: 14
size: few
DNA: TGTGCCAGCAGCCGTATCCAGGGTAGCACTGAAGCTTTCTTT
CDR3: CASSRIQGSTEAFF

D: -
J: TRBJ2-7
V: TRBV6-1
length: 13
size: many
DNA: TGTGCCAGCAGGGGACAACTACTCTACGAGCAGTACTTC
CDR3: CASRGQLLYEQYF

D: TRBD1
J: TRBJ1-1
V: TRBV5-1
length: 18
size: -
DNA: TGCGCCAGCAGCTTCTTCCAGGGGGGAAGGGACATGAACACTGAAGCTTTCTTT
CDR3: CASSFFQGGRDMNTEAFF

D: -
J: TRBJ1-1
V: TRBV7-2
length: 12
size: -
DNA: TGTGCCAGCAGCTTAGACAACAGGGAAGCTTTCTTT
CDR3: CASSLDNREAFF

D: -
J: TRBJ1-2
V: TRBV5-1
length: 14
size: few
DNA: TGCGCCAGCAGCTTGGAACCCTCAAAGGCGGGCTACACCTTC
CDR3: CASSLEPSKAGYTF

D: -
J: TRBJ1-1
V: TRBV7-6
length: 14
size: -
DNA: TGTGCCAGCAGCTTACAGGGTCTAAGAACTGAAGCTTTCTTT
CDR3: CASSLQGLRTEAFF

D: TRBD1
J: TRBJ2-5
V: TRBV6-5
length: 14
size: few
DNA: TGTGCCAGCAGTTATCAGGGGGCGAGGGAGACCCAGTACTTC
CDR3: CASSYQGARETQYF

D: TRBD2
J: TRBJ2-1
V: TRBV4-1
length: 14
size: few
DNA: TGCGCCAGCAGTCAGACTAGCCCGTACAATGAGCAGTTCTTC
CDR3: CASSQTSPYNEQFF

D: TRBD1
J: TRBJ1-2
V: TRBV28
length: 14
size: -
DNA: TGTGCCAGCAGGTCAGGGGGCGAGACATATGGCTACACCTTC
CDR3: CASRSGGETYGYTF

D: -
J: TRBJ1-5
V: TRBV7-3
length: 15
size: -
DNA: TGTGCCAGCAGCTCAACGGCAGGGGATGATCAGCCCCAGCATTTT
CDR3: CASSSTAGDDQPQHF

D: TRBD1
J: TRBJ1-5
V: TRBV20-1
length: 15
size: -
DNA: TGCAGTGCTAGAAAACAGGGGTTTGGCAATCAGCCCCAGCATTTT
CDR3: CSARKQGFGNQPQHF

D: TRBD1
J: TRBJ2-3
V: TRBV7-8
length: 15
size: few
DNA: TGTGCCAGCAACCGGGACAGGGGTTCCACAGATACGCAGTATTTT
CDR3: CASNRDRGSTDTQYF

D: -
J: TRBJ1-5
V: TRBV6-1
length: 14
size: few
DNA: TGTGCCAGCAGTGAATTCTCTACCGATCAGCCCCAGCATTTT
CDR3: CASSEFSTDQPQHF

D: -
J: TRBJ1-6
V: TRBV15
length: 14
size: many
DNA: TGTGCCACCAGCAGAGACAGGGCTTATTCACCCCTCCACTTT
CDR3: CATSRDRAYSPLHF

D: -
J: TRBJ2-1
V: TRBV5-6
length: 12
size: few
DNA: TGTGCCAGCAGCCTCCTCCGGAATGAGCAGTTCTTC
CDR3: CASSLLRNEQFF

D: -
J: TRBJ1-5
V: TRBV20-1
length: 15
size: few
DNA: TGCAGTGCTAGACCCGGACAGTTTCGCAATCAGCCCCAGCATTTT
CDR3: CSARPGQFRNQPQHF

D: -
J: TRBJ2-5
V: TRBV7-6
length: 13
size: -
DNA: TGTGCCAGCAGCGCGCGGTACCAAGAGACCCAGTACTTC
CDR3: CASSARYQETQYF

D: -
J: TRBJ1-2
V: TRBV14
length: 14
size: few
DNA: TGTGCCAGCAGCCGACAATCCGGGGGTTTCGGCTACACCTTC
CDR3: CASSRQSGGFGYTF

D: TRBD1
J: TRBJ2-5
V: TRBV27
length: 14
size: -
DNA: TGTGCCAGCAGTTTATCGGGGACAGGGGAGACCCAGTACTTC
CDR3: CASSLSGTGETQYF

D: -
J: TRBJ1-2
V: TRBV20-1
length: 14
size: many
DNA: TGCAGTGGATCCTTACGCCCAGGGGCGAATGGCTACACCTTC
CDR3: CSGSLRPGANGYTF

D: -
J: TRBJ1-2
V: TRBV7-3
length: 14
size: few
DNA: TGTGCCAGCAGCCCCGGCGGGACCCGGGATGGCTACACCTTC
CDR3: CASSPGGTRDGYTF

D: -
J: TRBJ1-1
V: TRBV7-9
length: 13
size: -
DNA: TGTGCCGTCTTAGGACATCCCGCCACTGAAGCTTTCTTT
CDR3: CAVLGHPATEAFF

D: -
J: TRBJ2-3
V: TRBV5-1
length: 15
size: many
DNA: TGCGCCAGCTTCCCGGGGGACCCTGAGAGGGATACGCAGTATTTT
CDR3: CASFPGDPERDTQYF

D: TRBD2
J: TRBJ2-5
V: TRBV7-3
length: 14
size: few
DNA: TGTGCCAGCAGCTTAGGCGGGGGGTCGGAGACCCAGTACTTC
CDR3: CASSLGGGSETQYF

D: -
J: TRBJ2-7
V: TRBV20-1
length: 14
size: few
DNA: TGCAGTGCCGGGACCTTTTCCGGTGGCCACGAGCAGTACTTC
CDR3: CSAGTFSGGHEQYF

D: -
J: TRBJ2-1
V: TRBV7-6
length: 12
size: few
DNA: TGTGCCAGCAGCTACGTGGGCTATGAGCAGTTCTTC
CDR3: CASSYVGYEQFF

D: -
J: TRBJ1-1
V: TRBV29-1
length: 12
size: many
DNA: TGCAGCGTTATCCGGCAGACCACTGAAGCTTTCTTT
CDR3: CSVIRQTTEAFF

D: TRBD2
J: TRBJ2-4
V: TRBV6-2/TRBV6-3
length: 16
size: few
DNA: TGTGCCAGCAGTTCGACTAGCGGGGGGCCCGGAGACATTCAGTACTTC
CDR3: CASSSTSGGPGDIQYF

D: -
J: TRBJ2-1
V: TRBV5-1
length: 13
size: few
DNA: TGCGCCAGCAGTATGCTTACATACAATGAGCAGTTCTTC
CDR3: CASSMLTYNEQFF

D: -
J: TRBJ2-5
V: TRBV21-1
length: 18
size: few
DNA: TGTGCCAGCAGCAAACCCAGGGGGACTAGCGGGGGGTCAGAGACCCAGTACTTC
CDR3: CASSKPRGTSGGSETQYF

D: -
J: TRBJ2-1
V: TRBV10-3
length: 14
size: few
DNA: TGTGCCATCAGTGAGGGGCAGGGTATGGATGAGCAGTTCTTC
CDR3: CAISEGQGMDEQFF

D: -
J: TRBJ2-6
V: TRBV5-1
length: 17
size: many
DNA: TGCGCCAGCAGCTTGACCCACGGGGGCTCTGGGGCCAACGTCCTGACTTTC
CDR3: CASSLTHGGSGANVLTF

D: -
J: TRBJ2-1
V: TRBV6-5
length: 14
size: -
DNA: TGTGCCAGCAGTTACTCTAGTCCCCTAGGCGAGCAGTTCTTC
CDR3: CASSYSSPLGEQFF

D: -
J: TRBJ2-7
V: TRBV5-1
length: 14
size: -
DNA: TGCGCCAGCAGCTACTGGACCCCGATCGACGAGCAGTACTTC
CDR3: CASSYWTPIDEQYF

D: TRBD1
J: TRBJ2-3
V: TRBV5-1
length: 15
size: -
DNA: TGCGCCAGCAGCTCCGGACAGGCTAGCACAGATACGCAGTATTTT
CDR3: CASSSGQASTDTQYF

D: -
J: TRBJ1-3
V: TRBV12-3/TRBV12-4
length: 15
size: -
DNA: TGTGCCAGCAGCAAGCGTCAGGGGTCAGGAAACACCATATATTTT
CDR3: CASSKRQGSGNTIYF

D: TRBD1
J: TRBJ2-1
V: TRBV11-2
length: 17
size: few
DNA: TGTGCCAGCAGCCCAACTGGACAGGGATCCTCCTACAATGAGCAGTTCTTC
CDR3: CASSPTGQGSSYNEQFF